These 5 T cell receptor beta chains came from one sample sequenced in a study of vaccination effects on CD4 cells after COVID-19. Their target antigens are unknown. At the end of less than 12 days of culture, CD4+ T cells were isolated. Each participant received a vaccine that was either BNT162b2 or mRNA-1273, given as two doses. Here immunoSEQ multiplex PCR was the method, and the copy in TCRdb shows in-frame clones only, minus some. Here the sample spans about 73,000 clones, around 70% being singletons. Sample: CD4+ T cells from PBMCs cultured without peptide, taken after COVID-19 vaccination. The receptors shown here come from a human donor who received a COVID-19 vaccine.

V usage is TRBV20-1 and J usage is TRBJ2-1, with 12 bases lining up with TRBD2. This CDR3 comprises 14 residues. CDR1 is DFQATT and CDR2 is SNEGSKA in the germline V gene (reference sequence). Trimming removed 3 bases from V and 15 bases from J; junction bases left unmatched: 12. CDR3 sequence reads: CSASQTSGGSGGFF. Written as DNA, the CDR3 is TGCAGTGCTAGTCAGACTAGCGGGGGCTCGGGGGGGTTCTTC.

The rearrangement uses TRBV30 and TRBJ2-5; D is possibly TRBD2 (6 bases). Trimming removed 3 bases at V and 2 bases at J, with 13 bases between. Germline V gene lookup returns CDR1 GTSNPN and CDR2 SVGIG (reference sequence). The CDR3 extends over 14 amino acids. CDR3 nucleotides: TGTGCCTGGAGCGCAGGAGGGGCTCAAGAGACCCAGTACTTC. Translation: CAWSAGGAQETQYF.

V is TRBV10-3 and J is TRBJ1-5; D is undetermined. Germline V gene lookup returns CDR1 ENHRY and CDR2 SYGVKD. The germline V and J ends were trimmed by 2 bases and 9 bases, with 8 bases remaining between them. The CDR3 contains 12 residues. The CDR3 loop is CAISEPVGPQHF. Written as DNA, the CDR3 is TGTGCCATCAGTGAGCCTGTCGGGCCCCAGCATTTT.

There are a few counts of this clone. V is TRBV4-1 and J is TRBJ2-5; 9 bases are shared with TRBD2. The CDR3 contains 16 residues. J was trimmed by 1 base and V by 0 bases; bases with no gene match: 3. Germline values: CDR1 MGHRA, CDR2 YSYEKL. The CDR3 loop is CASSQDGAGGQETQYF. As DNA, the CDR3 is TGCGCCAGCAGCCAAGATGGAGCGGGGGGCCAAGAGACCCAGTACTTC.

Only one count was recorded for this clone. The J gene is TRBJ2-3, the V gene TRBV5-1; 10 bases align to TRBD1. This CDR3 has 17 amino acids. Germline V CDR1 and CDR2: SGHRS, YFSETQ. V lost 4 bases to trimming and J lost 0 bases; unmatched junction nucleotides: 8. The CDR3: CASSHKTGQGSTDTQYF. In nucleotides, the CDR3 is TGCGCCAGCAGCCATAAGACGGGACAGGGGAGCACAGATACGCAGTATTTT.